This TCR beta chain was identified in a study of post-analysis software for immune sequencing data. Regarding the study as a whole: Four to six TRBV segments were more frequent in patients than controls; TRBV5-6, TRBV5-1 and TRBV20-1 belonged to this group. Controls had significantly higher normalized Chao1 diversity than multiple sclerosis patients.

Unique molecular identifiers were carried by the TCR beta cDNA libraries. TCRdb independently ran MiXCR on the PCR reads; one entry per CDR3 protein. The table includes more than 450,000 distinct CDR3 sequences, 44% detected once. Germline CDR1 reads SGHTA; CDR2 reads FQGNSA. The V and J ends lost 1 base and 8 bases respectively, with 15 bases between them. This CDR3 has 15 residues. Notes on this clonotype: What it binds is unknown.

The sequenced sample consisted of blood. The chain carries TRBV7-2 and TRBJ2-1, with D possibly being TRBD1 (6 bases). The clonotype was recovered from a girl aged 5 to 17 with multiple sclerosis. The CDR3 protein is CASSLDGGDWYEQFF. CDR3 nucleotides: TGTGCCAGCAGCTTAGATGGGGGCGACTGGTATGAGCAGTTCTTC. The full variable domain, rest sourced from reference TRBV7-2 and TRBJ2-1, is GAGVSQSPSNKVTEKGKDVELRCDPISGHTALYWYRQSLGQGLEFLIYFQGNSAPDKSGLPSDRFSAERTGGSVSTLTIQRTQQEDSAVYLCASSLDGGDWYEQFFGPGTRLTVL.